This section outlines one T cell receptor beta chain sequence together with its context. Its specificity is unknown. This entry belongs to a study of OX40 agonist ivuxolimab in advanced cancers. The wider study: Partial responses were achieved by three patients, of whom one had hepatocellular carcinoma and two had cutaneous melanoma.

The ends lost 6 bases at V and 6 bases at J; junction bases unmatched: 4. Germline CDR1 SQVTM, CDR2 ANQGSEA. This CDR3 has 14 amino acids. Repertoires were generated with immunoSEQ multiplex PCR, while TCRdb's copy carries only in-frame clones and drops some. The table shows about 69,000 clones, with roughly 87% occurring only once. Points from the study as a whole: The study found that CD8+ T cells averaged more expanded clones than CD4+. No antigen was identified for the clonally expanded peripheral T cells. Dosing at 0.1 to 3.0 mg/kg was accompanied by clonal expansion of CD4+ and CD8+ blood T cells by week 6.

The chain has TRBV29-1 and TRBJ2-2; TRBD2 matches at 13 bases. The sequence was collected from an adult with an advanced solid tumor such as melanoma, head and neck, liver or kidney cancer. Here the sequenced sample was CD4+ or CD8+ T cells sorted from blood, taken in a trial of the OX40 agonist ivuxolimab. The CDR3 is CSVRTSGSPGELFF. CDR3 nucleotides: TGCAGCGTCCGGACTAGCGGGAGCCCCGGGGAGCTGTTTTTT.